The 10 T cell receptor beta chains below come from one sample, sequenced in a study of blood T cell repertoires in COVID-19. Assay used: immunoSEQ multiplex PCR; TCRdb lists only in-frame clones, some missing. The data hold about 180,000 clones, with 80% observed a single time. Sample: peripheral blood. The receptors come from a man in his 70s with active or convalescent COVID-19.

The rearrangement links TRBV18 to TRBJ1-5, with 7 bases identical to TRBD1. This CDR3 is built from 15 residues. Germline assignment: CDR1 KGHSH and CDR2 LQKENI. Losses at the gene ends were 6 bases for V and 4 bases for J; bases not matched to a gene: 9. Here the CDR3 DNA reads TGTGCCAGCTCCCCTCGACAGGGTAGGAATCAGCCCCAGCATTTT. Protein sequence: CASSPRQGRNQPQHF.

Notes on this clone: At the DNA level, this CDR3 is encoded by other sequences in the same sample as well. The chain links TRBV5-1 to TRBJ1-1, with a possible D match to TRBD1 (5 bases). Deletions cut 4 bases from V and 5 bases from J, with 12 bases between. CDR1 SGHRS and CDR2 YFSETQ come from the germline V gene. The CDR3 sequence is 13 residues long. CDR3: CASSLKQDTEAFF. CDR3 bases: TGCGCCAGCAGCCTGAAACAGGATACTGAAGCTTTCTTT. The whole variable domain, remainder taken from reference TRBV5-1 and TRBJ1-1, is KAGVTQTPRYLIKTRGQQVTLSCSPISGHRSVSWYQQTPGQGLQFLFEYFSETQRNKGNFPGRFSGRQFSNSRSEMNVSTLELGDSALYLCASSLKQDTEAFFGQGTRLTVV.

This clone has more than one count but fewer than ten. The chain combines TRBV28 with TRBJ2-1; TRBD2 is a possible D gene (7 bases). V was trimmed by 3 bases and J by 7 bases, leaving 22 bases between them. Germline loops: CDR1 MDHEN, CDR2 SYDVKM. This CDR3 has 17 amino acids. CDR3 sequence reads: CASSFREGGGGLNEQFF. CDR3 DNA sequence: TGTGCCAGCAGTTTTCGAGAGGGAGGGGGGGGCCTTAATGAGCAGTTCTTC.

The genes are TRBV6-6 and TRBJ1-1, with D possibly TRBD1 on 6 matching bases. The CDR3 contains 12 residues. Germline lookup yields CDR1 MNHNY and CDR2 SVGAGI (reference sequence). V was cut by 6 bases and J by 8 bases, with 13 bases left in between. Here the CDR3 DNA reads TGTGCCAGCAGCTCAGGGGCCTTAGAAGCTTTCTTT. This sequence encodes CASSSGALEAFF.

This chain connects TRBV19 to TRBJ2-1, with D maybe TRBD2 (5 bases). This CDR3 has 16 amino acids. Germline CDR1 LNHDA, CDR2 SQIVND (reference sequence). V dropped 2 bases and J dropped 4 bases, with 15 bases sitting between them. CDR3 in amino acids: CASSILGSGLYNEQFF. The CDR3, as DNA: TGTGCCAGTAGTATACTCGGTTCGGGATTGTACAATGAGCAGTTCTTC.

This clone was picked up a small number of times. CDR3 sequence: CASSQDVGGRGYTF. CDR3 sequence (DNA): TGTGCCAGCAGCCAAGATGTAGGGGGTAGGGGCTACACCTTC. The chain uses TRBV4-2 and TRBJ1-2; weak D call: TRBD1 (6 bases). This CDR3 has 14 amino acids. The V end lost 0 bases, the J end lost 8 bases, and 13 bases lay between the germline ends. Germline V gene lookup returns CDR1 LGHNA and CDR2 YNFKEQ.

In this sample, this clone turned up many times. The V call is TRBV7-2, the J call TRBJ1-5; D not resolved. CDR3 length: 14 residues. Trimming removed 3 bases at V and 5 bases at J, with 11 bases between. Germline V gene data show CDR1 as SGHTA and CDR2 as FQGNSA. The CDR3 reads CASSFIGVYQPQHF. In DNA, the CDR3 is TGTGCCAGCAGCTTTATCGGAGTCTATCAGCCCCAGCATTTT.

Concerning this clone: The sample contains more than one DNA sequence encoding this CDR3. The chain employs TRBV6-6 and TRBJ2-7; TRBD2 matches 14 bases. Germline CDR1 and CDR2: MNHNY and SVGAGI (reference sequence). The CDR3 is 15 residues long. The V and J ends lost 6 bases and 7 bases, in that order; junction bases with no gene match: 8. CDR3 bases: TGTGCCAGCAGGCCCGGACTAGCGGGAGGAGATGAGCAGTACTTC. This sequence encodes CASRPGLAGGDEQYF.

CDR3 nucleotides: TGTGCCAGCAGTGAAGGCCCTACGCAGTTCTTC. Encoded protein: CASSEGPTQFF. This rearrangement joins TRBV6-1 to TRBJ2-1; no clear D. Between the trimmed V and J ends, which lost 1 base and 12 bases, there was a span of 7 bases. Germline V gene data show CDR1 as MNHNS and CDR2 as SASEGT. CDR3 length: 11 residues.

The chain is built from TRBV10-2 and TRBJ1-3; D gene uncertain. The germline CDR1 and CDR2 sequences are WSHSY and SAAADI. This CDR3 region has 14 residues. Between the trimmed V and J ends, which lost 10 bases and 1 base, there was a span of 14 bases. The CDR3 reads CATLSSGSGNTIYF. The DNA for the CDR3 is TGCGCCACCTTATCATCCGGTTCTGGAAACACCATATATTTT.